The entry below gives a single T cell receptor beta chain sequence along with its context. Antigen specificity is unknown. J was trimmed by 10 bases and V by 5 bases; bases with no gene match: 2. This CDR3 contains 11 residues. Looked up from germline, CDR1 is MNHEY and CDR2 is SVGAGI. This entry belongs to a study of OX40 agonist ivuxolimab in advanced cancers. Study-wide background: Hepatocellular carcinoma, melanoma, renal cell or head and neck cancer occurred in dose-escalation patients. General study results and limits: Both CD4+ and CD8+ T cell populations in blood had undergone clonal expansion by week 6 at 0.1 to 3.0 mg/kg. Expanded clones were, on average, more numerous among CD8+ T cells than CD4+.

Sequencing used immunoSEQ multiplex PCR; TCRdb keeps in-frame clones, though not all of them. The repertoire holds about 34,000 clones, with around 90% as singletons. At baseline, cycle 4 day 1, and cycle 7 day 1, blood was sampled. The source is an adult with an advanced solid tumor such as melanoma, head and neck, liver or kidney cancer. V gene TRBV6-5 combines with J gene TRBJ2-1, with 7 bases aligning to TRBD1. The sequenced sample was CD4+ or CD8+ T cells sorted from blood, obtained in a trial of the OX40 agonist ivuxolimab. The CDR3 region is CASSDREEQFF. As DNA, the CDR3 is TGTGCCAGCAGTGACAGGGAAGAGCAGTTCTTC.